One and the same sample provided the 19 T cell receptor beta chains below, sequenced in a study of Graves' ophthalmopathy and Graves' hyperthyroidism. TCR beta CDR3 amplification used RNA transcripts. An opening RT-PCR round employed HTBI primers and preceded a second-round multiplex PCR. MiXCR, applied by TCRdb to the multiplex PCR reads, yields one record per CDR3 protein. The data hold 350,000 to 400,000 distinct CDR3 sequences, with approximately 15% observed a single time. Source material: peripheral blood. These receptors were collected from a woman younger than 35 with stable Graves' hyperthyroidism.

This clonotype appeared many times. The chain carries TRBV11-2 and TRBJ2-7; D uncertain. Per germline, CDR1 SGHAT and CDR2 FQNNGV. Trimming took off 1 base at V and 5 bases at J, with 3 bases between the two ends. The CDR3 sequence is 11 residues long. The CDR3 protein is CASSLAHEQYF. The CDR3 DNA follows: TGTGCCAGCAGCTTAGCCCACGAGCAGTACTTC.

The rearrangement joins TRBV11-1 to TRBJ2-7; a weak D match, TRBD2 (7 bases). Germline values: CDR1 SGHAT, CDR2 FQDESV (reference sequence). This CDR3 spans 16 amino acids. V was trimmed by 4 bases and J by 0 bases, leaving 16 bases between them. This CDR3 is CASSSQGTISSYEQYF. The CDR3 coding sequence is TGTGCCAGCAGCTCCCAGGGGACTATTAGCTCCTACGAGCAGTACTTC.

There are many counts of this clonotype. CDR3 DNA: TGTGCCAGCAGCTTGACAGGTCTCGACTATGGCTACACCTTC. It yields the protein CASSLTGLDYGYTF. The V and J genes are TRBV11-2 and TRBJ1-2, with D possibly matching TRBD1 (6 bases). V was shortened by 3 bases and J by 3 bases, with 11 bases between the two germline ends. CDR1 and CDR2 (germline): SGHAT, FQNNGV. The CDR3 totals 14 residues.

This clonotype was detected ten times or more. The genes are TRBV11-2 and TRBJ1-3, with D possibly matching TRBD1 (6 bases). V was trimmed by 5 bases and J by 2 bases, leaving 19 bases between them. Germline CDR1 is SGHAT and CDR2 is FQNNGV. The CDR3 extends over 17 amino acids. The CDR3 DNA sequence: TGTGCCAGCAGCCCGCGGGTTGCGGGACAAGCTGGAAACACCATATATTTT. Its translation: CASSPRVAGQAGNTIYF.

The table lists this clonotype with many counts. The chain recombines TRBV6-2 or TRBV6-3 with TRBJ1-5; D might be TRBD1 (6 bases). The CDR3 is 18 amino acids. Germline V CDR1 and CDR2: MNHEY, SVGEGT. V was pared by 4 bases and J by 0 bases, with 19 bases between. CDR3 protein: CASSWGAVGLSSNQPQHF. CDR3 in DNA: TGTGCCAGCAGTTGGGGGGCAGTCGGATTGAGTAGCAATCAGCCCCAGCATTTT.

This clonotype was seen many times. Since a much larger clone is just one base distant, this may be a read error. The V gene is TRBV12-3 or TRBV12-4, the J gene TRBJ1-1; D call uncertain. There are 14 residues in the CDR3. The CDR3 DNA reads as TGTGCCAGCAGTGATCTCGTCGATAACACTGAAGCTTGCTTT. Translation gives CASSDLVDNTEACF.

This clonotype was observed a handful of times. V gene TRBV5-1 combines with J gene TRBJ2-2; a possible D gene is TRBD1 (7 bases). Germline V gene sequence: CDR1 SGHRS, CDR2 YFSETQ. The CDR3 sequence is 16 residues long. V was pared by 1 base and J by 4 bases, with 14 bases between. The CDR3 loop is CASSLSRQGGTGELFF. Written as DNA, the CDR3 is TGCGCCAGCAGCTTGTCGAGACAGGGAGGCACCGGGGAGCTGTTTTTT. Filled out from reference TRBV5-1 and TRBJ2-2, the complete variable domain reads KAGVTQTPRYLIKTRGQQVTLSCSPISGHRSVSWYQQTPGQGLQFLFEYFSETQRNKGNFPGRFSGRQFSNSRSEMNVSTLELGDSALYLCASSLSRQGGTGELFFGEGSRLTVL.

This clonotype was seen repeatedly, ten times or more. This sequence joins TRBV4-2 and TRBJ2-2; unclear D gene. This CDR3 has 16 amino acids. The V and J ends lost 3 bases and 3 bases respectively, with 14 bases between them. In germline, CDR1 is LGHNA, CDR2 YNFKEQ. The CDR3 reads CASSHGSMGDTGELFF. The CDR3 DNA is TGTGCCAGCAGCCATGGTTCTATGGGCGACACCGGGGAGCTGTTTTTT.

This clonotype was seen many times. The chain employs TRBV10-3 and TRBJ1-1; perhaps TRBD1 as D (6 bases). CDR3 size: 13 residues. Germline V gene data show CDR1 as ENHRY and CDR2 as SYGVKD. The V end was cut by 5 bases, the J end by 7 bases, with 14 bases between. For the CDR3, the DNA is TGTGCCATCAGTTCACGACAGGCCCTTGAAGCTTTCTTT. It specifies CAISSRQALEAFF.

On this clonotype: A much larger clone differs from this one at a single base, so this may be a read error. V and J are TRBV6-1 and TRBJ2-4; D is perhaps TRBD2 (6 bases). Germline CDR1 reads MNHNS; CDR2 reads SASEGT. The CDR3 covers 15 residues. The CDR3 loop is CASERGNGAKYIQYF. The CDR3 DNA reads TGTGCCAGCGAACGGGGGAATGGGGCCAAATACATTCAGTACTTC.

This clonotype was counted ten times or more. The chain uses TRBV20-1 and TRBJ1-1; D is uncertain. This CDR3 is 14 amino acids long. V was shortened by 5 bases and J by 7 bases, with 20 bases between the two germline ends. Looked up from germline, CDR1 is DFQATT and CDR2 is SNEGSKA (reference sequence). This CDR3 reads CSAPPGPPEIEAFF. CDR3 DNA sequence: TGCAGTGCTCCCCCTGGGCCCCCAGAGATTGAAGCTTTCTTT.

To note about this clonotype: Here the CDR3 omits its conserved ending phenylalanine or tryptophan, so a read error is the likely source. The DNA is omitted, as the CDR3 cannot be located on it reliably, and the CDR3 follows TCRdb's listing. The CDR3 here is CASSRGAGAYEQCY. The rearrangement links TRBV28 to TRBJ2-7; TRBD1 is the table's D call, not checked against the DNA. The CDR3 length equals 14 residues, ends included. CDR1 and CDR2 from the germline V gene are MDHEN and SYDVKM.

This clonotype was recorded at least ten times. The V call is TRBV20-1, the J call TRBJ1-1, with 8 bases identical to TRBD1. The CDR3 consists of 14 residues. Germline-derived CDR1 and CDR2 are DFQATT and SNEGSKA (reference sequence). The junction had 6 bases not matched to a gene; V was cut back by 2 bases and J by 4 bases. The CDR3: CSARQPTGGTEAFF. In DNA, the CDR3 is TGCAGTGCTAGACAACCAACAGGGGGCACTGAAGCTTTCTTT.

This clonotype was counted ten times or more. Relative to the germline gene, one junction end is altered; a read error may explain this. This chain uses TRBV19 with TRBJ1-1; D perhaps matches TRBD1 (5 bases). Germline CDR1 LNHDA, CDR2 SQIVND (reference sequence). The CDR3 extends over 9 amino acids. The CDR3 DNA reads as TGTGCCAGTGGGACTTCCTCTTTATTT. Translation: CASGTSSLF. The full variable domain, with the rest looked up from reference TRBV19 and TRBJ1-1, is DGGITQSPKYLFRKEGQNVTLSCEQNLNHDAMYWYRQDPGQGLRLIYYSQIVNDFQKGDIAEGYSVSREKKESFPLTVTSAQKNPTAFYLCASGTSSLFGQGTRLTVV.

The sample holds a few counts of this clonotype. The V and J genes are TRBV7-9 and TRBJ1-6; D might be TRBD1 (5 bases). Germline CDR1 SEHNR, CDR2 FQNEAQ (reference sequence). The CDR3 length is 16 residues. The V gene lost 5 bases and the J gene lost 1 base, with 12 bases spanning the gap. CDR3 residues: CASSRGVLSYNSPLHF. CDR3 nucleotides: TGTGCCAGCAGCCGAGGGGTGTTATCCTATAATTCACCCCTCCACTTT.

This clonotype was picked up many times. The chain links TRBV19 to TRBJ1-1; possibly TRBD1 for D (6 bases). CDR1 LNHDA and CDR2 SQIVND come from the germline V gene (reference sequence). The germline V and J ends were trimmed by 4 bases and 13 bases, with 16 bases remaining between them. CDR3 size: 12 residues. The CDR3 loop is CASSTARGLGFF. CDR3 DNA: TGTGCCAGTAGTACCGCGAGGGGGTTGGGTTTCTTT.

For this clonotype: At one end the junction does not follow the germline gene, possibly because of a read error. This chain joins TRBV20-1 and TRBJ1-1, with D unclear. The CDR3 is 10 amino acids. The V gene's germline CDR1 is DFQATT and CDR2 SNEGSKA (reference sequence). CDR3 sequence reads: CSARQAEACF. The CDR3 DNA follows: TGCAGTGCTAGGCAGGCGGAAGCTTGCTTT.

This clonotype was observed many times. The rearrangement joins TRBV9 to TRBJ2-7, with D possibly being TRBD1 or TRBD2 (5 bases each). Germline CDR1 SGDLS, CDR2 YYNGEE. The V end lost 0 bases, the J end lost 3 bases, and 10 bases lay between the germline ends. The CDR3 is 14 amino acids. The CDR3 nucleotides are TGTGCCAGCAGCGTAGCAGACAGCGGCTACGAGCAGTACTTC. Protein: CASSVADSGYEQYF.

This clonotype was seen ten or more times. The gene calls are TRBV7-8 and TRBJ1-2, with 8 bases fitting TRBD1. CDR3 size: 17 residues. CDR1 is SGHVS, CDR2 FQNEAQ, per germline. V shed 2 bases, J shed 4 bases, and the junction held 12 bases outside the gene matches. The CDR3 loop is CASSLLVRGQGVYGYTF. The CDR3 DNA follows: TGTGCCAGCAGCTTACTGGTCCGAGGACAGGGTGTCTATGGCTACACCTTC.